The present T cell receptor beta chain was sequenced within a study of blood T cell repertoires in COVID-19. Whole-study context: Italy, Spain and the United States were the sources of the convalescent and acute COVID-19 samples. Sources were T cells, B-cell-depleted T cells, or PBMCs; the material itself was cDNA or gDNA.

Methods used by the authors: Estimated nucleated cell counts came from reference gene primer amplification. Sequencing used immunoSEQ multiplex PCR; TCRdb keeps in-frame clones, though not all of them. For V, J and clone size, that table is used; D and trimming come from the DNA. Among roughly 200,000 clones, about 86% were seen once, and the ten largest hold roughly 6.4%. Germline assignment: CDR1 SGDLS and CDR2 YYNGEE. The CDR3 length is 15 residues. V was clipped by 0 bases and J by 7 bases, with 14 bases between them. The material sequenced was peripheral blood. The source is a man in his sixties who had recovered from COVID-19. The rearrangement joins TRBV9 to TRBJ1-5; D might be TRBD1 (5 bases). CDR3 DNA sequence: TGTGCCAGCAGCGTAGACGGGGGTTTGGGACAGCCCCAGCATTTT. Its protein product is CASSVDGGLGQPQHF.